This is a list of T cell receptor beta chains from one sample in a study of OX40 agonist ivuxolimab in advanced cancers. Sequenced by immunoSEQ multiplex PCR; TCRdb stores in-frame clones only, minus some. The sample lists roughly 13,000 clones, approximately 80% occurring once. This specimen was CD4+ or CD8+ T cells sorted from blood, taken in a trial of the OX40 agonist ivuxolimab. The source of these receptors is an adult with an advanced solid tumor such as melanoma, head and neck, liver or kidney cancer. CDR3s include the opening cysteine and the closing phenylalanine or tryptophan. The order of the fields is CDR3 protein, CDR3 DNA, V gene, J gene, D gene, clone size. D genes are given only for firm matches. The size field is filled for only some rows; it gives once, few, many or a size class.

CDR3 protein: CASSFGGYEQYF; CDR3 DNA: TGTGCCAGCAGCTTTGGAGGTTACGAGCAGTACTTC; V gene: TRBV5-6; J gene: TRBJ2-7; D gene: .; clone size: .
CDR3 protein: CASSPLAGGGYEQYF; CDR3 DNA: TGCGCCAGCAGCCCGCTAGCGGGAGGGGGCTACGAGCAGTACTTC; V gene: TRBV4-1; J gene: TRBJ2-7; D gene: TRBD2; clone size: .
CDR3 protein: CASSYGQPSYEQYF; CDR3 DNA: TGTGCCAGCAGTTACGGACAGCCATCCTACGAGCAGTACTTC; V gene: TRBV6-5; J gene: TRBJ2-7; D gene: .; clone size: .
CDR3 protein: CASSQVALSNTEAFF; CDR3 DNA: TGCGCCAGCAGCCAAGTAGCCCTTTCGAACACTGAAGCTTTCTTT; V gene: TRBV4-1; J gene: TRBJ1-1; D gene: .; clone size: .
CDR3 protein: CASSIDLPGTVFDEQYF; CDR3 DNA: TGTGCCAGTAGTATAGATCTCCCCGGGACTGTTTTTGACGAGCAGTACTTC; V gene: TRBV19; J gene: TRBJ2-7; D gene: .; clone size: few
CDR3 protein: CASSYRVLGTEAFF; CDR3 DNA: TGTGCCAGCAGTTACAGGGTCCTCGGCACTGAAGCTTTCTTT; V gene: TRBV6-5; J gene: TRBJ1-1; D gene: .; clone size: .
CDR3 protein: CASSSWGGPYEQYF; CDR3 DNA: TGTGCCAGCAGCTCATGGGGGGGGCCTTACGAGCAGTACTTC; V gene: TRBV5-4; J gene: TRBJ2-7; D gene: .; clone size: .
CDR3 protein: CASSFDPGNPTNEKLFF; CDR3 DNA: TGTGCCAGCAGCTTCGACCCAGGGAACCCCACTAATGAAAAACTGTTTTTT; V gene: TRBV28; J gene: TRBJ1-4; D gene: .; clone size: few
CDR3 protein: CASSPRAYNEQFF; CDR3 DNA: TGTGCCAGCAGCCCGCGAGCCTACAATGAGCAGTTCTTC; V gene: TRBV6-1; J gene: TRBJ2-1; D gene: .; clone size: few
CDR3 protein: CASSSSWEQYF; CDR3 DNA: TGCGCCAGCAGCTCGAGCTGGGAGCAGTACTTC; V gene: TRBV5-1; J gene: TRBJ2-7; D gene: .; clone size: .
CDR3 protein: CASNQQGWTYEQYF; CDR3 DNA: TGTGCCAGCAACCAACAGGGTTGGACCTACGAGCAGTACTTC; V gene: TRBV6-5; J gene: TRBJ2-7; D gene: .; clone size: .
CDR3 protein: CAVGNMGFTDTQYF; CDR3 DNA: TGTGCCGTAGGTAACATGGGCTTCACAGATACGCAGTATTTT; V gene: TRBV6-6; J gene: TRBJ2-3; D gene: .; clone size: .
CDR3 protein: CASSLGTSGSDEQFF; CDR3 DNA: TGTGCCAGCAGTTTAGGGACTAGCGGGAGCGATGAGCAGTTCTTC; V gene: TRBV28; J gene: TRBJ2-1; D gene: TRBD2; clone size: .
CDR3 protein: CASSLSAEQYF; CDR3 DNA: TGTGCCAGCAGTTTATCAGCCGAGCAGTACTTC; V gene: TRBV28; J gene: TRBJ2-7; D gene: .; clone size: .
CDR3 protein: CASSSVGPPDQETQYF; CDR3 DNA: TGTGCCAGCAGCTCGGTCGGTCCCCCGGACCAAGAGACCCAGTACTTC; V gene: TRBV11-2; J gene: TRBJ2-5; D gene: .; clone size: .
CDR3 protein: CASSFSSLLTDTDTQYF; CDR3 DNA: TGTGCCAGCAGCTTTTCTTCCTTGCTGACCGACACAGATACGCAGTATTTT; V gene: TRBV7-3; J gene: TRBJ2-3; D gene: .; clone size: .
CDR3 protein: CASSFMAGDYEQFF; CDR3 DNA: TGTGCCAGCAGCTTTATGGCGGGAGACTATGAGCAGTTCTTC; V gene: TRBV11-2; J gene: TRBJ2-1; D gene: TRBD2; clone size: .
CDR3 protein: CASSLREDTQYF; CDR3 DNA: TGTGCCAGCAGCTTAAGGGAGGATACGCAGTATTTT; V gene: TRBV7-6; J gene: TRBJ2-3; D gene: .; clone size: .
CDR3 protein: CASSLTSGYNEQFF; CDR3 DNA: TGTGCCAGCAGCTTGACTAGCGGATACAATGAGCAGTTCTTC; V gene: TRBV11-3; J gene: TRBJ2-1; D gene: TRBD2; clone size: once
CDR3 protein: CASGLGLYLEQYF; CDR3 DNA: TGTGCCAGCGGCTTGGGTCTGTACCTCGAGCAGTACTTC; V gene: TRBV28; J gene: TRBJ2-7; D gene: .; clone size: .
CDR3 protein: CASSPSGGAGNTIYF; CDR3 DNA: TGTGCCAGCAGCCCTTCGGGGGGGGCCGGTAACACCATATATTTT; V gene: TRBV9; J gene: TRBJ1-3; D gene: .; clone size: .
CDR3 protein: CASSLDAWGTPLEEQYF; CDR3 DNA: TGTGCCAGCAGCTTGGACGCCTGGGGAACACCCCTTGAAGAGCAGTACTTC; V gene: TRBV5-6; J gene: TRBJ2-7; D gene: .; clone size: .
CDR3 protein: CASSPEGVSAKNIQYF; CDR3 DNA: TGTGCCAGCAGCCCGGAGGGGGTATCGGCCAAAAACATTCAGTACTTC; V gene: TRBV7-2; J gene: TRBJ2-4; D gene: .; clone size: .
CDR3 protein: CASSTGYEQYF; CDR3 DNA: TGTGCCAGTTCAACGGGCTACGAGCAGTACTTC; V gene: TRBV9; J gene: TRBJ2-7; D gene: .; clone size: .
CDR3 protein: CASSTLGLAPPEQYF; CDR3 DNA: TGTGCCAGCAGTACCCTCGGACTAGCGCCTCCCGAGCAGTACTTC; V gene: TRBV6-5; J gene: TRBJ2-7; D gene: TRBD2; clone size: .
CDR3 protein: CASSQRVNTEAFF; CDR3 DNA: TGTGCCAGCAGTCAACGTGTGAACACTGAAGCTTTCTTT; V gene: TRBV6-5; J gene: TRBJ1-1; D gene: .; clone size: .
CDR3 protein: CASSIWTGDQPQHF; CDR3 DNA: TGTGCCAGTAGTATTTGGACAGGAGATCAGCCCCAGCATTTT; V gene: TRBV19; J gene: TRBJ1-5; D gene: TRBD1; clone size: medium-sized